These 3 T cell receptor beta chains originate from one sample sequenced in a study of T-cell memory formation after mild COVID-19. TCRdb analysed the 5' RACE reads with MiXCR anew, one entry per CDR3 protein. This table has some 120,000 distinct CDR3 sequences, 15% to 20% appearing once. Input material: PBMCs or a T cell subset sorted from them (not recorded which). The source is an adult woman who had mild COVID-19 (a few samples of this study predate the infection). Cell type and time point are not known.

The V call is TRBV7-9, the J call TRBJ2-7; D may correspond to TRBD1 or TRBD2 (5 bases each). Germline assignment: CDR1 SEHNR and CDR2 FQNEAQ (reference sequence). With 3 bases removed from V and 3 bases from J, the gap between germline ends came to 12 bases. This CDR3 region has 14 residues. The DNA for the CDR3 is TGTGCCAGCAGCTTTTGGGGGAGCAACTACGAGCAGTACTTC. Translated, it gives CASSFWGSNYEQYF.

The chain is built from TRBV20-1 and TRBJ1-4; tentative D call: TRBD1 (5 bases). This CDR3 spans 13 amino acids. Trimming removed 5 bases at V and 8 bases at J, with 15 bases between. Germline-derived CDR1 and CDR2 are DFQATT and SNEGSKA (reference sequence). DNA of the CDR3: TGCAGTGCTTGGGTCCCAAAGGGGGAAAAACTGTTTTTT. This sequence encodes CSAWVPKGEKLFF.

The V call is TRBV7-3, the J call TRBJ2-3, with 7 bases fitting TRBD2. With 5 bases clipped from V and 0 bases from J, the junction kept 8 bases outside the gene matches. Germline CDR1 and CDR2: SGHTA and FQGTGA. This CDR3 comprises 16 residues. The CDR3 here is CASSPQRGTSTDTQYF. The CDR3 nucleotides are TGTGCCAGCAGCCCACAGCGGGGAACTAGCACAGATACGCAGTATTTT.